The T cell receptor beta chain described here comes from a study of beta chain features in type 1 diabetes. Whole-study results and caveats: VDJ junctions in type 1 diabetes patients carried more deletions and fewer insertions.

Comments on this clone: Its antigen remains unknown.

TCRB transcripts that were expressed got sequenced, as all of the isolated RNA had been reverse transcribed. Assay used: immunoSEQ multiplex PCR; TCRdb lists only in-frame clones, some missing. The profile shows under 150,000 clones, 48% of them singletons. Germline CDR1 reads SGHTA; CDR2 reads FQGNSA. This CDR3 is 13 amino acids long. The V end was cut by 5 bases, the J end by 7 bases, with 14 bases between. The sample was Tregs from blood. The chain combines TRBV7-2 with TRBJ1-2; D may be TRBD1 (6 bases). This TCR was recovered from a man between 18 and 29 years old in good health. This CDR3 reads CASSRNRESGYTF. DNA for the CDR3: TGTGCCAGCAGCCGTAACAGGGAGTCTGGCTACACCTTC.